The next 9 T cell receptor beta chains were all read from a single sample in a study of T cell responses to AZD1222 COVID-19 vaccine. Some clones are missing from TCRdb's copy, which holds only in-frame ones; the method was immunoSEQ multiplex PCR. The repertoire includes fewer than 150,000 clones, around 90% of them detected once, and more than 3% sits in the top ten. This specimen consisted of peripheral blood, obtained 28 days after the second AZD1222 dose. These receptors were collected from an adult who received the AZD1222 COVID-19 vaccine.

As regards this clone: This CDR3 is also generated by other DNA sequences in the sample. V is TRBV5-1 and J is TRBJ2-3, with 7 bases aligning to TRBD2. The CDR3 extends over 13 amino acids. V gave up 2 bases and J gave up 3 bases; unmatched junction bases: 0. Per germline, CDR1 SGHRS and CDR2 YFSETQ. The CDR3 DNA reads TGCGCCAGCAGCTTAGCGGGAACAGATACGCAGTATTTT. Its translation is CASSLAGTDTQYF.

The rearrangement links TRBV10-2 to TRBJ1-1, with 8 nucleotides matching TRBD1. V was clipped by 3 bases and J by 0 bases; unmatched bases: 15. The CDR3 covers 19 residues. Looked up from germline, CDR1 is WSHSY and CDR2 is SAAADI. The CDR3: CASSDGLGQGTKLNTEAFF. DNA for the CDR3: TGCGCCAGCAGTGACGGCTTAGGACAGGGCACAAAATTGAACACTGAAGCTTTCTTT.

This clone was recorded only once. Here the CDR3 DNA reads TGTGCCAGCAGTCCTGGACTGAATAATTCACCCCTCCACTTT. Its translation is CASSPGLNNSPLHF. The V and J genes are TRBV27 and TRBJ1-6; D gene unclear. V was cut by 5 bases and J by 5 bases, with 10 bases left in between. The CDR3 extends over 14 amino acids. CDR1 MNHEY and CDR2 SMNVEV come from the germline V gene (reference sequence).

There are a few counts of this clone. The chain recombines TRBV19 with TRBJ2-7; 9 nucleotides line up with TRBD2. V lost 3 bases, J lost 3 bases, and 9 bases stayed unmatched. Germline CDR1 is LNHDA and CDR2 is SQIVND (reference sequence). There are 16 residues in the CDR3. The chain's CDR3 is CASSILLAGYHYEQYF. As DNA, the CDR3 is TGTGCCAGTAGTATTTTACTAGCGGGCTACCACTACGAGCAGTACTTC.

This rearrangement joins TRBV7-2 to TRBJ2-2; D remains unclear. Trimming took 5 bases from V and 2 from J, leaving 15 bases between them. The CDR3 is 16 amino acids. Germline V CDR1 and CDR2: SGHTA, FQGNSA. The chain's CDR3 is CASSLNPDGNTGELFF. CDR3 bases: TGTGCCAGCAGCCTAAACCCCGACGGAAACACCGGGGAGCTGTTTTTT.

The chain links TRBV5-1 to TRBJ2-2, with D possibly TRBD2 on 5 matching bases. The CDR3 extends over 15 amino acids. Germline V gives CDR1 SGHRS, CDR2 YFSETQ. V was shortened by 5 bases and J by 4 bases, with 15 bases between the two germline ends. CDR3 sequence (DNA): TGCGCCAGCAGTTTCGGGGTTTGGTTCACCGGGGAGCTGTTTTTT. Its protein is CASSFGVWFTGELFF.

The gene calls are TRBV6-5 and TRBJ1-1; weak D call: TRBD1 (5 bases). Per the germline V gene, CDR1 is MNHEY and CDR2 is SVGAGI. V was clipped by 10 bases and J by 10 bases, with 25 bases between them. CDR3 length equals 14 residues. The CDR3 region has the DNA TGTGCCACCTCCCTGGGGCAGGGATTAAGGGGAGCTTTCTTT. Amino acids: CATSLGQGLRGAFF.

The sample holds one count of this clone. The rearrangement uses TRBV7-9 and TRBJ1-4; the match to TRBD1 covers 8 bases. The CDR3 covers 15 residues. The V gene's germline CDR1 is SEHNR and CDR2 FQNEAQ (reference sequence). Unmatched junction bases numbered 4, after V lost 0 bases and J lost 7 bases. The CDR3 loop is CASSLAQGASEKLFF. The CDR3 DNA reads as TGTGCCAGCAGCTTAGCTCAGGGGGCCAGTGAAAAACTGTTTTTT. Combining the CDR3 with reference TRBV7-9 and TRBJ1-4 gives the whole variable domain DTGVSQNPRHKITKRGQNVTFRCDPISEHNRLYWYRQTLGQGPEFLTYFQNEAQLEKSRLLSDRFSAERPKGSFSTLEIQRTEQGDSAMYLCASSLAQGASEKLFFGSGTQLSVL.

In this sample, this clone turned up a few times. The CDR3 region is CASSPQQNQPQHF. The CDR3 DNA reads TGTGCCAGCAGCCCACAGCAAAATCAGCCCCAGCATTTT. The genes are TRBV5-6 and TRBJ1-5; no firm D call. The CDR3 runs to 13 residues. The germline V gene has CDR1 SGHDT and CDR2 YYEEEE. Trimming took off 4 bases at V and 4 bases at J, with 9 bases between the two ends.